This T cell receptor beta chain was sequenced in a study of identical twins. Overall study findings and caveats: Clonotypes of the beta chain that were abundant in cord blood carried fewer insertions (memory repertoires showed none).

In its sample, this clonotype was seen a few times. Antigen unknown. One entry per CDR3 protein results from TCRdb running MiXCR on the 5' RACE reads. The data hold 220,000 or so distinct CDR3 sequences, with around 7% observed a single time. The V gene lost 7 bases and the J gene lost 9 bases, with 16 bases spanning the gap. This CDR3 spans 13 amino acids. Per germline, CDR1 MNHNS and CDR2 SASEGT. The same sample was also used in a study of yellow fever vaccine responses in identical twins.

The sequenced material came from memory (CD45RO+) T cells sorted from blood. This sequence originates from a woman aged 18-29 years in good health. V is TRBV6-1 and J is TRBJ2-4; D is perhaps TRBD2 (6 bases). The CDR3 is CASNSLRGGIQYF. As DNA, the CDR3 is TGTGCCAGCAATAGCCTCCGGGGAGGCATTCAGTACTTC.